Following are 4 T cell receptor beta chains from one sample sequenced in a study of sequential checkpoint blockade in melanoma. Treatment in this sample: randomized to nivolumab then ipilimumab (arm A) or the reverse (arm B). This table comes from immunoSEQ multiplex PCR, and its TCRdb copy is limited to in-frame clones, with some not included. The data contain some 10,000 clones, 55% to 85% of them seen just once; the ten biggest clones take up under 45%. The material was CD8+ T cells sorted from blood (inferred from file names), obtained from a patient given nivolumab and ipilimumab in sequence. These TCRs come from a human donor with melanoma.

V is TRBV5-1 and J is TRBJ2-2; 10 bases map to TRBD2. Germline assignment: CDR1 SGHRS and CDR2 YFSETQ. J gave up 7 bases and V 3 bases, and 12 bases lay outside the gene matches. This CDR3 has 17 residues. The CDR3 here is CASSSPPASGSFGELFF. As DNA, the CDR3 is TGCGCCAGCAGCTCCCCCCCAGCTAGCGGGAGTTTCGGGGAGCTGTTTTTT.

This sequence joins TRBV9 and TRBJ2-3, with TRBD2 matching 13 bases. Germline V gene sequence: CDR1 SGDLS, CDR2 YYNGEE. Trimming at V came to 4 bases and at J to 2 bases, leaving 4 bases not matched to a gene. The CDR3 runs 16 residues. CDR3: CASSPGLAGVTDTQYF. Written as DNA, the CDR3 is TGTGCCAGCAGCCCCGGACTAGCGGGGGTCACAGATACGCAGTATTTT.

The V call is TRBV5-5, the J call TRBJ2-7; possibly TRBD1 for D (6 bases). Germline loops: CDR1 SGHKS, CDR2 YYEKEE (reference sequence). V lost 2 bases and J lost 2, with 11 bases in between. This CDR3 spans 14 amino acids. The CDR3 region has the DNA TGTGCCAGCAGCTTCCAGGGGAATACCTACGAGCAGTACTTC. This encodes CASSFQGNTYEQYF.

The V gene is TRBV5-8, the J gene TRBJ1-1, with no clear D. Germline loops: CDR1 SGHTS, CDR2 YDEGEE. Trimming took 1 base from V and 1 from J, leaving 8 bases between them. CDR3 length equals 14 residues. The CDR3 nucleotides are TGTGCCAGCAGCTTGTCGGCAGGGAACACTGAAGCTTTCTTT. Translation: CASSLSAGNTEAFF.